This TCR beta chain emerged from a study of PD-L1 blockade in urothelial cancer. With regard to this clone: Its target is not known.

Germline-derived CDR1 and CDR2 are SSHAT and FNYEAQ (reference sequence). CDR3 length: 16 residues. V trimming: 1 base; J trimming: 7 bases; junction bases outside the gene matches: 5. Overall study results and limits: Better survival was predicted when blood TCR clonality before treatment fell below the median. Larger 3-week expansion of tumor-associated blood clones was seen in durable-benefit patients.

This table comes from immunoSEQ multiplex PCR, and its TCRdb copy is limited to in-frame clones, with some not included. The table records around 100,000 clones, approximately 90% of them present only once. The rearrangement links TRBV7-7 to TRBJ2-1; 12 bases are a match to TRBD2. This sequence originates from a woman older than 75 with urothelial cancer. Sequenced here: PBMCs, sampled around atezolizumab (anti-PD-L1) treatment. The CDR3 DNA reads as TGTGCCAGCAGCTTAGGACTAGCGGGAGCGGGGAATGAGCAGTTCTTC. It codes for CASSLGLAGAGNEQFF. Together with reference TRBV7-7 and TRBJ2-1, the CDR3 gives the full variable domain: GAGVSQSPRYKVTKRGQDVTLRCDPISSHATLYWYQQALGQGPEFLTYFNYEAQPDKSGLPSDRFSAERPEGSISTLTIQRTEQRDSAMYRCASSLGLAGAGNEQFFGPGTRLTVL.